One sample yielded the 12 T cell receptor beta chains listed below, sequenced in a study of T-cell memory formation after mild COVID-19. TCRdb processed the 5' RACE reads anew with MiXCR; each CDR3 protein has one entry. This sample has 250,000 to 300,000 distinct CDR3 sequences, with roughly 8.2% found just once. The sequenced sample consisted of PBMCs or a T cell subset sorted from them (not recorded which). The source of these receptors is a man aged 18 to 35 who had mild COVID-19 (a few samples of this study predate the infection). Cell type and time point are not known.

The sample holds a few counts of this clonotype. The V gene is TRBV27, the J gene TRBJ1-5; TRBD1 aligns across 7 bases. J gave up 2 bases and V 3 bases, and 16 bases lay outside the gene matches. This CDR3 is 19 amino acids long. The germline gives CDR1 MNHEY, CDR2 SMNVEV (reference sequence). In DNA form, the CDR3 reads TGTGCCAGCAGTTTCATCGGAATTACAGGGGCGGCGGGCAATCAGCCCCAGCATTTT. Translated, it gives CASSFIGITGAAGNQPQHF.

The sample holds many counts of this clonotype. DNA for the CDR3: TGCGCCAGCAGCCCGGACAGGGCAAGCATTCAGTACTTC. Amino acid sequence: CASSPDRASIQYF. The rearrangement joins TRBV5-1 to TRBJ2-4; TRBD1 matches 8 bases. The germline gives CDR1 SGHRS, CDR2 YFSETQ. V gave up 4 bases and J gave up 9 bases; unmatched junction bases: 6. The CDR3 loop spans 13 amino acids.

This clonotype appeared a few times. CDR3 region: CASRDQGKSTEAFF. CDR3 coding DNA: TGTGCCAGCAGAGATCAGGGGAAAAGCACTGAAGCTTTCTTT. This chain links TRBV7-2 with TRBJ1-1; D perhaps matches TRBD1 (6 bases). Germline V gene lookup returns CDR1 SGHTA and CDR2 FQGNSA. The length of the CDR3 is 14 residues. Trimming took 6 bases from V and 4 from J, leaving 15 bases between them.

At least ten counts were recorded for this clonotype. The J gene is TRBJ2-3, the V gene TRBV9; 8 bases line up with TRBD2. J lost 3 bases, V lost 2 bases, and 2 bases had no gene match. This CDR3 comprises 14 residues. Germline assignment: CDR1 SGDLS and CDR2 YYNGEE. CDR3 nucleotides: TGTGCCAGCAGCGTCCGGGGGGGGACAGATACGCAGTATTTT. As protein: CASSVRGGTDTQYF. The entire variable domain, with the rest obtained from reference TRBV9 and TRBJ2-3, is as follows: DSGVTQTPKHLITATGQRVTLRCSPRSGDLSVYWYQQSLDQGLQFLIQYYNGEERAKGNILERFSAQQFPDLHSELNLSSLELGDSALYFCASSVRGGTDTQYFGPGTRLTVL.

The chain joins TRBV4-3 to TRBJ2-1, with TRBD1 identical over 10 bases. CDR1 and CDR2 from the germline V gene are LGHNA and YSLEER. CDR3 length: 15 residues. J was trimmed by 4 bases and V by 4 bases; bases with no gene match: 4. The DNA of the CDR3 is TGCGCCAGCAGCCCGGGGACAGGGGAGTACAATGAGCAGTTCTTC. This encodes CASSPGTGEYNEQFF.

This clonotype was detected only a few times. The J gene is TRBJ2-3, the V gene TRBV4-3; the match to TRBD1 covers 9 bases. With 0 bases clipped from V and 3 bases from J, the junction kept 10 bases outside the gene matches. Looked up from germline, CDR1 is LGHNA and CDR2 is YSLEER. The CDR3 is 18 amino acids. CDR3 coding DNA: TGCGCCAGCAGCCAAGAAGGGCATTTGGGGACAGGGACAGATACGCAGTATTTT. This codes for CASSQEGHLGTGTDTQYF.

This clonotype was seen more than once but under ten times. The chain links TRBV11-2 to TRBJ2-1; D is perhaps TRBD2 (6 bases). CDR3 length: 13 residues. CDR1 SGHAT and CDR2 FQNNGV come from the germline V gene. The V gene lost 0 bases and the J gene lost 12 bases, with 12 bases spanning the gap. CDR3: CASSLDGQGGQFF. The DNA of the CDR3 is TGTGCCAGCAGCTTAGATGGCCAGGGAGGGCAGTTCTTC.

The CDR3 sequence: CSAHRGGSYEQYF. CDR3 coding DNA: TGCAGTGCTCACAGGGGAGGCTCCTACGAGCAGTACTTC. The chain couples TRBV20-1 to TRBJ2-7; perhaps TRBD1 as D (7 bases). The germline V and J ends were trimmed by 5 bases and 0 bases, with 11 bases remaining between them. Germline CDR1 DFQATT, CDR2 SNEGSKA (reference sequence). This CDR3 is built from 13 residues.

This clonotype was observed a few times. This chain links TRBV6-5 with TRBJ1-5; D gene ambiguous. CDR1 and CDR2 from the germline V gene are MNHEY and SVGAGI. Trimming removed 6 bases from V and 9 bases from J, with 12 bases in between. CDR3 length: 12 amino acids. The CDR3 region is CASSPRGLPQHF. In DNA, the CDR3 is TGTGCCAGCAGCCCGCGGGGTCTGCCCCAGCATTTT.

The gene calls are TRBV12-3 or TRBV12-4 and TRBJ1-2, with a possible D match to TRBD1 (6 bases). The CDR3 sequence is 16 residues long. The V end lost 5 bases, the J end lost 2 bases, and 18 bases lay between the germline ends. CDR3 in DNA: TGTGCCAGCAGTCTTTCCCCGAGGGGGGCCAACTATGGCTACACCTTC. Translation gives CASSLSPRGANYGYTF.

This clonotype was counted only a few times. The chain couples TRBV3-1 to TRBJ2-5; 11 bases are a match to TRBD2. Trimming removed 1 base from V and 4 bases from J; junction bases left unmatched: 2. CDR3 length: 15 amino acids. Germline V gene data show CDR1 as LGHDT and CDR2 as YNNKEL (reference sequence). The CDR3 region is CASSQGLAGIETQYF. The CDR3 bases are TGTGCCAGCAGCCAAGGACTAGCGGGGATAGAGACCCAGTACTTC.

This clonotype was seen a handful of times. This CDR3 reads CATSRDRTELTNTGELFF. CDR3 bases: TGTGCCACCAGCAGAGATAGGACAGAGCTCACGAACACCGGGGAGCTGTTTTTT. The chain employs TRBV15 and TRBJ2-2, with a tentative D call TRBD1 (6 bases). The CDR3 covers 18 residues. V gave up 0 bases and J gave up 0 bases, with 14 bases separating them. Germline values: CDR1 LNHNV, CDR2 YYDKDF (reference sequence).